This T cell receptor beta chain was captured in a study of PD-L1 blockade in urothelial cancer. In the study overall: Each blood sample yielded a median of around 150,000 T cells.

Synthetic TCR analog templates were spiked into each PCR. Measured with immunoSEQ multiplex PCR; TCRdb has only the in-frame clones, and not every one. The table shows some 52,000 clones, with roughly 77% occurring only once. Sequencing was performed on PBMCs, taken around atezolizumab (anti-PD-L1) treatment. The sequence was obtained from a man in his 70s with urothelial cancer.

CDR3 in amino acids: CASSTPQGSTDTQYF. For the CDR3, the DNA is TGTGCCAGCAGCACCCCACAGGGAAGCACAGATACGCAGTATTTT. The chain employs TRBV11-2 and TRBJ2-3; perhaps TRBD1 as D (6 bases). The CDR3 totals 15 residues. With 5 bases removed from V and 0 bases from J, the gap between germline ends came to 12 bases. Germline loops: CDR1 SGHAT, CDR2 FQNNGV.